This record looks at one T cell receptor (beta chain) sequence and its context. Its antigen is not identified. The data originate from a study of radiation and T cells in renal cell carcinoma. Points from the study as a whole: Top tumor clonotypes rose in blood 2 weeks post-radiation, then contracted. Pretreatment tumor biopsies were lacking, so baseline clonotypes are unknown.

As to time point: baseline pretreatment blood. Treatment described: 15 Gy SBRT to primary tumor, nephrectomy 4 weeks later. The germline V and J ends were trimmed by 7 bases and 2 bases, with 14 bases remaining between them. Germline CDR1 reads SNHLY; CDR2 reads FYNNEI. This CDR3 region has 14 residues. The repertoire was sequenced with immunoSEQ multiplex PCR; TCRdb's copy has only in-frame clones and lacks some. Among some 100,000 clones listed, 65% to 85% were seen once. V gene TRBV2 combines with J gene TRBJ2-5, with a possible D match to TRBD1 (5 bases). This sample comprised blood, obtained from a patient whose treatment included radiotherapy and nephrectomy. The receptor was derived from a man aged 60 to 69 with renal cell carcinoma. The CDR3 sequence is CASIQDIFQETQYF. DNA of the CDR3: TGTGCCAGCATTCAGGACATTTTTCAAGAGACCCAGTACTTC. Complete variable domain (other parts from reference TRBV2 and TRBJ2-5): EPEVTQTPSHQVTQMGQEVILRCVPISNHLYFYWYRQILGQKVEFLVSFYNNEISEKSEIFDDQFSVERPDGSNFTLKIRSTKLEDSAMYFCASIQDIFQETQYFGPGTRLLVL.